Shown below are 26 T cell receptor beta chains from a single sample sequenced in a study of blood T cell repertoires in COVID-19. Profiling relied on immunoSEQ multiplex PCR, and the TCRdb table lists in-frame clones only, not all of them. The table has about 310,000 clones, about 90% seen once. The sequencing sample was made of PBMCs or T cells enriched from blood (not recorded which). These receptors were taken from a woman under 30 with acute COVID-19.

The chain joins TRBV7-9 to TRBJ2-5, with D uncertain. This CDR3 is built from 12 residues. Germline loops: CDR1 SEHNR, CDR2 FQNEAQ (reference sequence). The V gene lost 5 bases and the J gene lost 1 base, with 5 bases spanning the gap. CDR3 in DNA: TGTGCCAGCAGCGAAGCCCAAGAGACCCAGTACTTC. Encoded protein: CASSEAQETQYF. Full variable domain (remainder filled in from reference TRBV7-9 and TRBJ2-5): DTGVSQNPRHKITKRGQNVTFRCDPISEHNRLYWYRQTLGQGPEFLTYFQNEAQLEKSRLLSDRFSAERPKGSFSTLEIQRTEQGDSAMYLCASSEAQETQYFGPGTRLLVL.

The rearrangement joins TRBV28 to TRBJ1-2; D is uncertain. Germline-derived CDR1 and CDR2 are MDHEN and SYDVKM. The CDR3 is made up of 11 amino acids. Trimming cost V 6 bases and J 5 bases, with 7 bases left between them. This chain's CDR3 is CASRQEYGYTF. Here the CDR3 DNA reads TGTGCCAGCAGACAAGAATATGGCTACACCTTC.

The CDR3, as DNA: TGTGCCAGCAGTGATCAGGGGGCGGGATCACCCCTCCACTTT. Protein sequence: CASSDQGAGSPLHF. V usage is TRBV25-1 and J usage is TRBJ1-6; 8 positions match TRBD1. Germline trimming cut 3 bases from V and 10 bases from J; bases unmatched to any gene: 5. The CDR3 length is 14 residues. Germline V gene sequence: CDR1 MGHDK, CDR2 SYGVNS. The full variable domain, completed using reference TRBV25-1 and TRBJ1-6, is EADIYQTPRYLVIGTGKKITLECSQTMGHDKMYWYQQDPGMELHLIHYSYGVNSTEKGDLSSESTVSRIRTEHFPLTLESARPSHTSQYLCASSDQGAGSPLHFGNGTRLTVT.

J is TRBJ1-2 and V is TRBV9, with 8 positions matching TRBD1. Per the germline V gene, CDR1 is SGDLS and CDR2 is YYNGEE. The CDR3 consists of 16 residues. After removal of 3 bases from V and 2 bases from J, the junction contained 9 bases not matched to a gene. The CDR3 DNA sequence: TGTGCCAGCAGCGCCCCGGGACAGGTGTCAAACTATGGCTACACCTTC. Its protein product is CASSAPGQVSNYGYTF.

V and J are TRBV3-1 (or the pseudogene TRBV3-2) and TRBJ1-5, with TRBD1 matching over 9 bases. Germline V gives CDR1 LGHDT, CDR2 YNNKEL (reference sequence). V lost 4 bases and J lost 6; bases outside the gene matches: 16. The CDR3 length is 18 residues. This CDR3 is CASSPPQGADSESQPQHF. For the CDR3, the DNA is TGTGCCAGCAGCCCCCCACAGGGGGCTGATTCTGAAAGTCAGCCCCAGCATTTT.

The chain combines TRBV11-2 with TRBJ2-3, with D uncertain. There are 15 residues in the CDR3. The V end lost 3 bases, the J end lost 1 base, and 11 bases lay between the germline ends. Germline V gives CDR1 SGHAT, CDR2 FQNNGV. CDR3 loop: CASSFLWQGTDTQYF. The CDR3, as DNA: TGTGCCAGCAGCTTTTTATGGCAGGGCACAGATACGCAGTATTTT.

The DNA for the CDR3 is TGTGCCAGCAGCTCGGGAGGGTTAGGGGCCTACGAGCAGTACTTC. Its translation is CASSSGGLGAYEQYF. The gene calls are TRBV5-6 and TRBJ2-7; 8 nucleotides align to TRBD2. From germline, CDR1 is SGHDT and CDR2 YYEEEE. V gave up 3 bases and J gave up 2 bases; unmatched junction bases: 7. CDR3 length: 15 amino acids.

The CDR3 nucleotides are TGTGCCAGCAGTTCCGGGACAGGGGGCTACGAGCAGTACTTC. It translates to CASSSGTGGYEQYF. This rearrangement joins TRBV28 to TRBJ2-7, with 11 nucleotides matching TRBD1. The CDR3 has 14 residues. Germline V gives CDR1 MDHEN, CDR2 SYDVKM. Trimming cost V 4 bases and J 3 bases; bases outside gene matches: 2.

This clone was detected only a few times. This chain links TRBV28 with TRBJ2-2, with TRBD1 as a possible D gene (6 bases). The CDR3 is 16 amino acids. Germline V gives CDR1 MDHEN, CDR2 SYDVKM. V lost 5 bases, J lost 0 bases, and 13 bases lay in between. The CDR3 coding sequence is TGTGCCAGCAGTCCGCGGACAGACTCGAACACCGGGGAGCTGTTTTTT. It codes for CASSPRTDSNTGELFF.

This chain uses TRBV6-4 with TRBJ2-3, with D possibly TRBD1 on 6 matching bases. V lost 6 bases and J 2 bases, leaving 12 bases between the germline ends. This CDR3 has 14 amino acids. Germline values: CDR1 MRHNA, CDR2 SNTAGT. This CDR3 is CASSAQGYTDTQYF. In nucleotides, the CDR3 is TGTGCCAGCAGCGCTCAGGGGTACACAGATACGCAGTATTTT.

The chain carries TRBV18 and TRBJ2-2, with D hard to call. CDR1 KGHSH and CDR2 LQKENI come from the germline V gene. This CDR3 is built from 15 residues. Trimming removed 2 bases at V and 5 bases at J, with 12 bases between. The CDR3: CASSPLGAQTGELFF. The CDR3 DNA reads TGTGCCAGCTCACCATTAGGAGCCCAGACCGGGGAGCTGTTTTTT. Full variable domain (rest looked up from reference TRBV18 and TRBJ2-2): NAGVMQNPRHLVRRRGQEARLRCSPMKGHSHVYWYRQLPEEGLKFMVYLQKENIIDESGMPKERFSAEFPKEGPSILRIQQVVRGDSAAYFCASSPLGAQTGELFFGEGSRLTVL.

DNA for the CDR3: TGCAGCGTTGGCGGAGAGACCCAGTACTTC. Translation: CSVGGETQYF. The rearrangement uses TRBV29-1 and TRBJ2-5; no firm D call. The V end lost 4 bases, the J end lost 4 bases, and 4 bases lay between the germline ends. The CDR3 is 10 amino acids. CDR1 and CDR2 (germline): SQVTM, ANQGSEA.

The chain joins TRBV4-2 to TRBJ2-1; 15 positions match TRBD2. Looked up from germline, CDR1 is LGHNA and CDR2 is YNFKEQ. V trimming: 1 base; J trimming: 7 bases; junction bases outside the gene matches: 17. The CDR3 contains 21 residues. The CDR3 sequence is CASSQGIRTSGRARVSNEQFF. The CDR3 DNA reads as TGTGCCAGCAGCCAAGGAATCAGGACTAGCGGGAGGGCCAGGGTTTCGAATGAGCAGTTCTTC.

The chain carries TRBV30 and TRBJ2-1; a weak D match, TRBD2 (6 bases). Germline-derived CDR1 and CDR2 are GTSNPN and SVGIG (reference sequence). The CDR3 is 12 residues long. DNA for the CDR3: TGTGAGCTGGAGGGAGTTCCCAATGAGCAGTTCTTC. It encodes CELEGVPNEQFF.

The rearrangement uses TRBV19 and TRBJ2-7, with a possible D match to TRBD2 (5 bases). CDR3 length: 14 residues. V shed 5 bases and J shed 0 bases, with 11 bases lying between them. The germline V gene encodes CDR1 LNHDA and CDR2 SQIVND (reference sequence). CDR3 bases: TGTGCCAGTAGTCTACTTGGGAGCTCCTACGAGCAGTACTTC. Amino acids: CASSLLGSSYEQYF.

The chain carries TRBV10-3 and TRBJ1-2, with 7 positions matching TRBD1. V lost 3 bases and J lost 3; bases outside the gene matches: 10. The CDR3 contains 16 residues. Germline assignment: CDR1 ENHRY and CDR2 SYGVKD. The DNA for the CDR3 is TGTGCCATCAGTGAATTAATAGGGGGCGCGGACTATGGCTACACCTTC. The encoded protein is CAISELIGGADYGYTF.

This chain links TRBV28 with TRBJ1-5, with 8 bases that match TRBD1. This CDR3 comprises 15 residues. With V trimmed by 5 bases and J by 0 bases, 3 bases remained unmatched. Per germline, CDR1 MDHEN and CDR2 SYDVKM. In nucleotides, the CDR3 is TGTGCCAGCAGTACAGGGGGGAATAGCAATCAGCCCCAGCATTTT. It translates to CASSTGGNSNQPQHF.

The genes are TRBV28 and TRBJ1-2; unclear D gene. CDR1 is MDHEN, CDR2 SYDVKM, per germline. The CDR3 has 14 residues. Trimming removed 5 bases at V and 4 bases at J, with 14 bases between. The CDR3 nucleotides read TGTGCCAGCAGTCCAGATTCTACGGGCTATGGCTACACCTTC. Protein sequence: CASSPDSTGYGYTF.

The genes are TRBV5-4 and TRBJ2-6; tentatively, D is TRBD1 (6 bases). The germline V and J ends were trimmed by 4 bases and 2 bases, with 19 bases remaining between them. Germline CDR1 and CDR2: SGHNT and YYREEE (reference sequence). The CDR3 consists of 18 residues. DNA for the CDR3: TGTGCCAGCAGCCCTGGGGGCCCCGTGTATACTGGGGCCAACGTCCTGACTTTC. This gives the protein CASSPGGPVYTGANVLTF.

The chain is built from TRBV29-1 and TRBJ1-5, with D maybe TRBD1 (5 bases). Looked up from germline, CDR1 is SQVTM and CDR2 is ANQGSEA. V was cut by 4 bases and J by 0 bases, with 10 bases left in between. This CDR3 is 14 amino acids long. The CDR3 is CSVAPTDSNQPQHF. The CDR3 coding sequence is TGCAGCGTTGCCCCGACAGATAGCAATCAGCCCCAGCATTTT.

CDR3 bases: TGTGCCAGCAGCCGGACTAGCGCGAACACCGGGGAGCTGTTTTTT. Protein product: CASSRTSANTGELFF. The rearrangement joins TRBV5-6 to TRBJ2-2, with 9 bases that match TRBD2. After removal of 4 bases from V and 0 bases from J, the junction contained 1 base not matched to a gene. Per germline, CDR1 SGHDT and CDR2 YYEEEE. The CDR3 has 15 amino acids.

The CDR3 coding sequence is TGTGCCAGCAGCTTATCAAATAGCGGGGAAGAGACCCAGTACTTC. Translation: CASSLSNSGEETQYF. J is TRBJ2-5 and V is TRBV7-6, with 8 bases fitting TRBD2. The CDR3 extends over 15 amino acids. CDR1 is SGHVS and CDR2 is FNYEAQ in the germline V gene. With 2 bases clipped from V and 3 bases from J, the junction kept 5 bases outside the gene matches.

The chain uses TRBV2 and TRBJ2-3, with D maybe TRBD1 (6 bases). The CDR3 runs 16 residues. Germline V lookup: CDR1 SNHLY, CDR2 FYNNEI. V was cut by 6 bases and J by 4 bases, with 20 bases left in between. For the CDR3, the DNA is TGTGCCAGCAGAAAGGGACAACCTGCCGTAGCAGATACGCAGTATTTT. It codes for CASRKGQPAVADTQYF.

V usage is TRBV19 and J usage is TRBJ1-2, with D uncertain. The CDR3 totals 14 residues. Germline loops: CDR1 LNHDA, CDR2 SQIVND (reference sequence). V was shortened by 7 bases and J by 4 bases, with 16 bases between the two germline ends. Here the CDR3 DNA reads TGTGCCAGTATGGAGGTAGCGAGCTTCTATGGCTACACCTTC. As protein: CASMEVASFYGYTF. The variable domain in full, with the rest retrieved from reference TRBV19 and TRBJ1-2, is DGGITQSPKYLFRKEGQNVTLSCEQNLNHDAMYWYRQDPGQGLRLIYYSQIVNDFQKGDIAEGYSVSREKKESFPLTVTSAQKNPTAFYLCASMEVASFYGYTFGSGTRLTVV.

The chain recombines TRBV9 with TRBJ2-3, with TRBD2 matching over 11 bases. The trim removed 3 bases at V and 3 bases at J, leaving 6 bases unmatched. This CDR3 has 16 residues. Germline CDR1 and CDR2: SGDLS and YYNGEE. This chain's CDR3 is CASSGLAGSATDTQYF. The CDR3, as DNA: TGTGCCAGCAGCGGACTAGCGGGATCGGCGACAGATACGCAGTATTTT.

The chain uses TRBV5-4 and TRBJ2-7; the match to TRBD2 covers 14 bases. V was pared by 1 base and J by 2 bases, with 14 bases of the junction left unmatched. Per the germline V gene, CDR1 is SGHNT and CDR2 is YYREEE (reference sequence). The CDR3 is 20 amino acids. CDR3 DNA: TGTGCCAGCAGCTTGAGAGTCCTGGGACTAGCGGGAGTTACGGCCTACGAGCAGTACTTC. Translated: CASSLRVLGLAGVTAYEQYF.